Included here is one TCR beta chain sequence, with context. The CDR3 spans 17 residues. Trimming cost V 8 bases and J 8 bases; bases outside gene matches: 20. Germline assignment: CDR1 SGHVS and CDR2 FNYEAQ. This entry belongs to a study of blood T cell repertoires in COVID-19. Study details: Italy, Spain and the United States were the sources of the convalescent and acute COVID-19 samples. PBMCs, B-cell-depleted T cells, or T cells provided the cDNA or gDNA that made up the material.

In the authors' workflow: Nucleated cell number was recorded as an estimate derived from reference gene primer amplification. Some clones are missing from TCRdb's copy, which holds only in-frame ones; the method was immunoSEQ multiplex PCR. That table is the source of V, J and clone size, and D and trimming were worked out from the DNA. This table has fewer than 250,000 clones, 70% to 90% appearing once. Sequenced material: peripheral blood. This chain connects TRBV7-6 to TRBJ2-2; 7 bases are shared with TRBD2. This receptor was taken from a woman aged 55-69 years with active or convalescent COVID-19. CDR3 amino acids: CASSPLGRASGNGELFF. The DNA of the CDR3 is TGTGCCAGCTCCCCCCTTGGAAGGGCTAGCGGTAATGGGGAGCTGTTTTTT.